The sequence of this TCR beta chain was determined in a study of beta chain features in type 1 diabetes (dated by TCRdb to 2016 to 2018). For context, the study as a whole: Mean age, gender distribution, total cell number and subset yield were not different between patients and healthy donors. The study compared TCRB repertoires of sorted circulating CD4+ T cell subsets between recently diagnosed type 1 diabetes patients and matched healthy donors. Naive and central memory subsets were obtained from all 30 or so donors, but regulatory and stem cell-like memory subsets were isolated from only 8 patients and about eight healthy donors. A total of 107,917,701 sorted cells were examined across all samples, and RNA yield correlated strongly with the number of cells per subset. What the authors observed across the whole study: PCR may preferentially amplify shorter templates, but because patient and control samples were amplified and corrected together, any resulting skew would affect both groups equally. Because cDNA rather than genomic DNA was sequenced, highly expressing activated cells could have been over-represented, although no difference in activation and CD3 levels was found between groups. Naive, central memory and regulatory TCRB repertoires appeared to be more alike among patients than among healthy donors. Type 1 diabetes patients showed a moderate but significant shortening of TCRB CDR3 length in all four CD4+ subsets. HLA sub-analyses involved small numbers of individuals, so any influence of HLA type on TCRB rearrangement remained unresolved. Patients with type 1 diabetes made fewer insertions and deleted more nucleotides at VDJ recombination sites, implying thymic rearrangement abnormalities.

Turning to this clone: Its antigen is not yet known. No per-base quality is available; no much larger clone lies one base away.

All of the isolated RNA was reverse transcribed with the High Capacity cDNA Reverse Transcription Kit, so expressed TCRB transcripts were sequenced. Naive, central memory and regulatory T cell samples underwent deep immunoSEQ sequencing, averaging approximately 3.5 million total reads per sample. After sorted cells were lysed in RLT buffer, RNA was extracted with DNase-treated RNeasy Micro or Mini kits, with the choice depending on cell number. Each cell subset was processed on its own to prevent cross-contamination, while patient and healthy donor samples were processed together. Using the immunoSEQ multiplex PCR, TCRB sequences were amplified from cDNA into 87-bp fragments spanning the CDR3 region. The amplicons were sequenced using the Illumina HiSeq platform. Per the authors' processing: Synthetic template baselines were used to correct PCR bias computationally, reads within Hamming distance 2 were collapsed, and singletons that could not be merged were discarded. By aligning reads against IMGT, V, D and J genes, CDR3 length, and insertions or deletions at six rearrangement sites were assigned. Within each subset, clonotype counts were normalized to the number of sorted cells before true diversity and Gini coefficients were calculated with the tcR R package. The overlap coefficient, calculated on TCRB nucleotide sequences, was used to measure repertoire sharing. Out-of-frame TCRB sequences from naive cells were analyzed to stand in for the pre-selection repertoire. This is the immuneACCESS table as TCRdb keeps it, with only in-frame sequences that have V and J called. A part of the clones is gone; compared with another copy, unresolved V genes explain less than half, and the rest is unexplained. The DNA was the basis for D and trimming; V, J and clone size are from that table. The sample table shows over 500,000 clones, and around 15% are seen once. More than 0.08% of the sample belongs to the ten largest clones.

Each donor gave one peripheral blood draw, roughly 120 mL on average, collected into heparinised tubes. A BD FACSAria II was used to sort naive, central memory, regulatory and stem cell-like memory CD4+ T cells with a panel that included CD45RO, CCR7, CD25, CD127, CD95 and CD27. Every sorted population had a purity above 95%. PBMCs were isolated immediately by Lymphoprep density gradient centrifugation and stained directly without culture. To minimize batch effects, samples were stained and sorted in pairs, one healthy donor with one patient per experiment. The germline ends are 10 bases apart after V is trimmed by 5 bases and J by 0 bases. From cysteine to phenylalanine, the CDR3 is 14 amino acids long. The entry retains the CDR3 DNA only, 42 bases that are in frame from base 1. Sequences SQVTM (CDR1) and ANQGSEA (CDR2) are obtained from the germline V gene.

The source material was naive CD4+ T cells from blood. The meaning of the sample's cell subset or site label: true naive CD4+ T cells. The TCR was taken from a man aged 18 to 35 in good health. This chain is built from TRBV29-1 and TRBJ2-2, with the D call perhaps TRBD1 or TRBD2, each one matching 6 bases. The CDR3: CSVFGGPNTGELFF. The sequence in DNA is TGCAGCGTTTTCGGGGGCCCGAACACCGGGGAGCTGTTTTTT.